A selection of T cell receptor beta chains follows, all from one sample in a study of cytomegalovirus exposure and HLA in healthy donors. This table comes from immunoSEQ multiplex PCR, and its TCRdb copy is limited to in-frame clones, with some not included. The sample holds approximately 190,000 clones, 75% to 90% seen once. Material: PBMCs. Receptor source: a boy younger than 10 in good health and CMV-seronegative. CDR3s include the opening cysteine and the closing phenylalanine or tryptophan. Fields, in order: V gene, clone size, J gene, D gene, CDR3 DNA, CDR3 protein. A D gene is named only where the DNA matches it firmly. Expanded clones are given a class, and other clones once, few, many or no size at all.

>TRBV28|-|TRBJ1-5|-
TGTGCCAGCAGTTTGTGGGTGGGTCAGGGCAATCAGCCCCAGCATTTT
CASSLWVGQGNQPQHF
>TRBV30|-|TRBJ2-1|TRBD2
TGTGCCTGGAGTAGGGGGGGACTAGCGGGCTACAATGAGCAGTTCTTC
CAWSRGGLAGYNEQFF
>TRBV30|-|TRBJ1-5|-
TGTGCCTGGAGCCAGGCTGGGAATCAGCCCCAGCATTTT
CAWSQAGNQPQHF
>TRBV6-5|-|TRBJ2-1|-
TGTGCCAGCAGTTACTTGGGGGGAGGCGGGAATGAGCAGTTCTTC
CASSYLGGGGNEQFF
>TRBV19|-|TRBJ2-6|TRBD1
TGTGCCAGTAGTATAGATCGGGGCAGGGGGAGTCTCTCTGGGGCCAACGTCCTGACTTTC
CASSIDRGRGSLSGANVLTF
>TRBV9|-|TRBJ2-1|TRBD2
TGTGCCAGCAGCGTAGCCGGGACTAGCGTCGACAATGAGCAGTTCTTC
CASSVAGTSVDNEQFF
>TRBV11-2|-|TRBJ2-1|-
TGTGCCAGCAGCTCTCAGTGGGAGCAGTTCTTC
CASSSQWEQFF
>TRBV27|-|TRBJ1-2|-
TGTGCCAGCGGGAGAGCTAACTATGGCTACACCTTC
CASGRANYGYTF
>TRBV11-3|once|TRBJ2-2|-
TGTGCCAGCAAATTGGGCGGGGCCGGGGAGCTGTTTTTT
CASKLGGAGELFF
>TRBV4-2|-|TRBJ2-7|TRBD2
TGTGCCAGCAGCCAAGATTGGGGGAGGGTTGACGAGCAGTACTTC
CASSQDWGRVDEQYF
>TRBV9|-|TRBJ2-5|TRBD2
TGTGCCAGCAGTCCTTTAGCGGGGGGGCAGGAGACCCAGTACTTC
CASSPLAGGQETQYF
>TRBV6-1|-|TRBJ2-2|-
TGTGCCAGCAGTGAATGGGGAGGAGTTACCGGGGAGCTGTTTTTT
CASSEWGGVTGELFF
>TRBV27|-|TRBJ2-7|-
TGTGCCAGCAGTTCCCCCCTGCGCGAGCAGTACTTC
CASSSPLREQYF
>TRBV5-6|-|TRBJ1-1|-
TGTGCCAGCAGCCGACCCACCGACAGCCACACTGAAGCTTTCTTT
CASSRPTDSHTEAFF
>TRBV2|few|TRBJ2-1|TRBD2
TGTGCCAGCAGGAGACTAGCGGGAGCGGGTGAGCAGTTCTTC
CASRRLAGAGEQFF
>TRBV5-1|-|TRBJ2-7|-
TGCGCCAGCAGCTTGCAGGGGAGCTCCTACGAGCAGTACTTC
CASSLQGSSYEQYF
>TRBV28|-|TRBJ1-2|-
TGTGCCAGCAGTTTATACAGGTCTCCCTATGGCTACACCTTC
CASSLYRSPYGYTF
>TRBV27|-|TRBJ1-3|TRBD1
TGTGCCAGCAGTTCCCTCTCAGGGGGTCTAACCACTGGAAACACCATATATTTT
CASSSLSGGLTTGNTIYF
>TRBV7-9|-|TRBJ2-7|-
TGTGCCAGCAGCTTAGTCAAGGCGGAGAACTACGAGCAGTACTTC
CASSLVKAENYEQYF
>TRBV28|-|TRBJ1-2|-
TGTGCCAGCAGTTTAGTATTAGGGGCAGCGAGTTATGGCTACACCTTC
CASSLVLGAASYGYTF
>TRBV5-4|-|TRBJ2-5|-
TGTGCCAGCAGCTCCGCCGGCAGGGGAATTTTCGAGACCCAGTACTTC
CASSSAGRGIFETQYF
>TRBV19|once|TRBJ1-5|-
TGTGCCAGTAGTATAGCAGGGGCGAGCAATCAGCCCCAGCATTTT
CASSIAGASNQPQHF
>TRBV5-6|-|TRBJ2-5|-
TGTGCCAGCAGCTTACCATCCTTAAACAGGGAAGAGACCCAGTACTTC
CASSLPSLNREETQYF
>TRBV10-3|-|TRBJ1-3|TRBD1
TGTGCCATCAGTGACCGACCTCGGGACAGGCCTATACCCTCTGGAAACACCATATATTTT
CAISDRPRDRPIPSGNTIYF
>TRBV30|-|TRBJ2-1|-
TGTGCCTGGAGTGTTCGTCTCGGTGAGCAGTTCTTC
CAWSVRLGEQFF
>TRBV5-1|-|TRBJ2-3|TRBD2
TGCGCCAGCAGCTTGGTAGCGGGGGCAGATACGCAGTATTTT
CASSLVAGADTQYF
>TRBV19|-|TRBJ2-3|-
TGTGCCAGTACTTTAGGGAGAGGGACAGATACGCAGTATTTT
CASTLGRGTDTQYF
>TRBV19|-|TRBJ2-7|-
TGTGCCAGTAGACGGGAGAGCCCTGGGGTCTACGAGCAGTACTTC
CASRRESPGVYEQYF
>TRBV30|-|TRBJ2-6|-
TGTGCCTGGGGGCCTGGCCGCTCTGGGGCCAACGTCCTGACTTTC
CAWGPGRSGANVLTF
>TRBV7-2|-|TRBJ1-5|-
TGTGCCAGCAGCTTAACGAGCGATCAGCCCCAGCATTTT
CASSLTSDQPQHF
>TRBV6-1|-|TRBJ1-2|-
TGTGCCAGCAAAGCAGGGGTCTATGGCTACACCTTC
CASKAGVYGYTF
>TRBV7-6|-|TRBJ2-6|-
TGTGCCAGCAGCTTAGGGGCAACTGGGGCCAACGTCCTGACTTTC
CASSLGATGANVLTF
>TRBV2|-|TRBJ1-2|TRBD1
TGTGCCAGCAGTGTTTACAGGGGGCTGACTAACTATGGCTACACCTTC
CASSVYRGLTNYGYTF
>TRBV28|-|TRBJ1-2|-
TGTGCCAGCAGTTCGACACCGAGCTATGGCTACACCTTC
CASSSTPSYGYTF
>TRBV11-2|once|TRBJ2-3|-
TGTGCCAGCAGTCAGATTGGGGGCACGGGAGATACGCAGTATTTT
CASSQIGGTGDTQYF
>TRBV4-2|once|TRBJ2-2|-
TGTGCCAGCAGCCAAGAGTCAAGACAATCCGGGGAGCTGTTTTTT
CASSQESRQSGELFF
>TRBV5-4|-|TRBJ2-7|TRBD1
TGTGCCAGCAGCAGGACAACAGGGGCCTACGAGCAGTACTTC
CASSRTTGAYEQYF
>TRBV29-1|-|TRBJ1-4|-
TGCAGCGTTGAGGAGACTCCCGGAATGAAGCTGTTTTTT
CSVEETPGMKLFF
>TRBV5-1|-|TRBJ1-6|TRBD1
TGCGCCAGCAGCTTGGATTCGGCCAGGGGGCAGAGCTCCTATAATTCACCCCTCCACTTT
CASSLDSARGQSSYNSPLHF
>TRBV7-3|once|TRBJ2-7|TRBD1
TGTGCCAGCAGCACACGGGGACAGGGCTACGAGCAGTACTTC
CASSTRGQGYEQYF
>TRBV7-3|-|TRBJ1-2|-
TGTGCCAGCAGTTCGGAGGGATCTGGCTACACCTTC
CASSSEGSGYTF
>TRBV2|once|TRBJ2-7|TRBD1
TGTGCCAGCAGTGCACAGGGGGCGCAAAGCATCGAGCAGTACTTC
CASSAQGAQSIEQYF
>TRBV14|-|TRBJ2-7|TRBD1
TGTGCCAGCAGCCGAACAGGGGCCTACGAGCAGTACTTC
CASSRTGAYEQYF
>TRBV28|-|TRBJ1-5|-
TGTGCCAGCAGTTTCCAGGGGTTTCGACAGCCCCAGCATTTT
CASSFQGFRQPQHF
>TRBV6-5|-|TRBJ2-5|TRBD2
TGTGCCAGCAGTTACTCTGCGGGGGGCCGGGAGACCCAGTACTTC
CASSYSAGGRETQYF